What follows are 9 T cell receptor beta chains derived from one specimen sequenced in a study of blood T cells in healthy people across ages. A sample-barcoded 5' primer and a J-beta primer mix were used in a second PCR of roughly 7 to 12 cycles. MiXCR was run by TCRdb on the 5' RACE reads, yielding one entry per CDR3 protein. The sample consists of approximately 800,000 distinct CDR3 sequences, 35% to 40% of them appearing once. Sequencing was done on a sample of blood. Receptors originate from a young man in good health.

The gene calls are TRBV7-6 and TRBJ2-1; D assignment may be TRBD1 or TRBD2 (5 bases each). CDR1 SGHVS and CDR2 FNYEAQ come from the germline V gene. The CDR3 is 16 amino acids. V lost 5 bases, J lost 3 bases, and 17 bases lay in between. The CDR3: CASSLSRGALYNEQFF. CDR3 DNA: TGTGCCAGCAGCCTCAGTCGAGGGGCCCTCTACAATGAGCAGTTCTTC. Combining the CDR3 with reference TRBV7-6 and TRBJ2-1 gives the whole variable domain GAGVSQSPRYKVTKRGQDVALRCDPISGHVSLYWYRQALGQGPEFLTYFNYEAQQDKSGLPNDRFSAERPEGSISTLTIQRTEQRDSAMYRCASSLSRGALYNEQFFGPGTRLTVL.

The chain uses TRBV12-3 or TRBV12-4 and TRBJ1-1; the D gene is possibly TRBD1 (5 bases). Trimming took off 5 bases at V and 1 base at J, with 14 bases between the two ends. The CDR3 runs to 15 residues. In nucleotides, the CDR3 is TGTGCCAGCAGTCGGGGAGGGGTCGGGAACACTGAAGCTTTCTTT. Its protein is CASSRGGVGNTEAFF.

V usage is TRBV12-3 or TRBV12-4 and J usage is TRBJ1-2; 7 bases line up with TRBD1. V lost 5 bases, J lost 12 bases, and 12 bases stayed unmatched. The CDR3 runs to 13 residues. The CDR3, as DNA: TGTGCCAGCAGTGTACAGGGGCTGGGGGGCCACACCTTC. Its translation: CASSVQGLGGHTF.

This clonotype turned up a few times. The chain links TRBV30 to TRBJ1-2, with 8 bases that match TRBD1. V was pared by 4 bases and J by 2 bases, with 3 bases of the junction left unmatched. This CDR3 is built from 13 residues. Per germline, CDR1 GTSNPN and CDR2 SVGIG (reference sequence). CDR3 sequence reads: CAWKRTGNYGYTF. The CDR3 bases are TGTGCCTGGAAAAGGACAGGGAACTATGGCTACACCTTC.

This clonotype was detected a few times. The J gene is TRBJ1-2, the V gene TRBV10-2, with D possibly being TRBD1 (6 bases). Germline V gene lookup returns CDR1 WSHSY and CDR2 SAAADI. Trimming pared 4 bases from V and 6 bases from J, leaving 15 bases between. This CDR3 spans 14 amino acids. For the CDR3, the DNA is TGCGCCAGCAGTGGAGGTCGGACAGTCGATGGCTACACCTTC. It specifies CASSGGRTVDGYTF.

Ten or more counts support this clonotype. The chain combines TRBV10-3 with TRBJ2-1; D is unclear. The germline V gene has CDR1 ENHRY and CDR2 SYGVKD. This CDR3 spans 15 amino acids. V lost 8 bases and J lost 0, with 14 bases in between. CDR3 amino acids: CAIGRLTSSYNEQFF. CDR3 nucleotide sequence: TGTGCCATCGGAAGACTCACGAGCTCCTACAATGAGCAGTTCTTC.

The chain combines TRBV7-9 with TRBJ2-7, with no clear D. V lost 5 bases and J 3 bases, leaving 8 bases between the germline ends. The CDR3 is 12 residues long. Per germline, CDR1 SEHNR and CDR2 FQNEAQ (reference sequence). The CDR3 sequence is CASSITIYEQYF. The CDR3 region has the DNA TGTGCCAGCAGCATAACGATCTACGAGCAGTACTTC.

The chain joins TRBV5-1 to TRBJ1-4, with D possibly being TRBD1 (6 bases). This CDR3 is 16 amino acids long. Germline values: CDR1 SGHRS, CDR2 YFSETQ. V lost 4 bases and J lost 0, with 13 bases in between. CDR3 sequence: CASSPMGQTTNEKLFF. CDR3 nucleotides: TGCGCCAGCAGCCCTATGGGACAAACAACTAATGAAAAACTGTTTTTT. Complete variable domain (other parts from reference TRBV5-1 and TRBJ1-4): KAGVTQTPRYLIKTRGQQVTLSCSPISGHRSVSWYQQTPGQGLQFLFEYFSETQRNKGNFPGRFSGRQFSNSRSEMNVSTLELGDSALYLCASSPMGQTTNEKLFFGSGTQLSVL.

In this sample, this clonotype turned up a few times. The chain uses TRBV20-1 and TRBJ1-1, with TRBD1 as a possible D gene (6 bases). Germline CDR1 and CDR2: DFQATT and SNEGSKA (reference sequence). This CDR3 has 14 residues. The V end was cut by 0 bases, the J end by 6 bases, with 14 bases between. DNA for the CDR3: TGCAGTGCTAGAGATACAGGGTTGTATTCTGAAGCTTTCTTT. Its translation is CSARDTGLYSEAFF.